The 14 T cell receptor beta chains below were found in one sample sequenced in a study of neurological immune-mediated disorders. TCRdb itself ran the 5' RACE reads through MiXCR, one entry per CDR3 protein. This sample yields approximately 50,000 distinct CDR3 sequences, of which more than 5% are seen a single time; approximately 1.5% belongs to the top ten. The sequenced sample was CD4+ T cells from blood. These receptors came from a young woman with multiple sclerosis.

The V call is TRBV4-3, the J call TRBJ1-1; D unresolved. The CDR3 is made up of 14 amino acids. The ends were cut back, 4 bases at V and 0 bases at J, with 9 bases in the middle. In germline, CDR1 is LGHNA, CDR2 YSLEER. The CDR3 bases are TGCGCCAGCAGCCCCGGACGGTTGAACACTGAAGCTTTCTTT. Its protein product is CASSPGRLNTEAFF.

This clonotype was detected many times. CDR3 sequence: CSSSTGTEAFF. The CDR3 DNA follows: TGCAGCAGTTCGACAGGGACTGAAGCTTTCTTT. The V and J genes are TRBV29-1 and TRBJ1-1, with 7 positions matching TRBD1. The CDR3 sequence is 11 residues long. CDR1 and CDR2 (germline): SQVTM, ANQGSEA. Trimming removed 8 bases from V and 5 bases from J; junction bases left unmatched: 5.

This clonotype was picked up a small number of times. The conserved closing phenylalanine or tryptophan is absent in this CDR3, likely reflecting a read error. The DNA is omitted, as the CDR3 cannot be located on it reliably, and the CDR3 follows TCRdb's listing. The rearrangement uses TRBV19 and TRBJ2-7; the D call TRBD2 from the table was never checked on the DNA. Per germline, CDR1 LNHDA and CDR2 SQIVND (reference sequence). The CDR3 region is 12 residues in length, termini included. This chain's CDR3 is CASSPGRAPKAG.

This clonotype was recorded at least ten times. This rearrangement joins TRBV20-1 to TRBJ2-2; D perhaps matches TRBD2 (6 bases). Trimming took 1 base from V and 6 from J, leaving 15 bases between them. The CDR3 has 15 residues. Germline V lookup: CDR1 DFQATT, CDR2 SNEGSKA (reference sequence). DNA for the CDR3: TGCAGTGCTAGAGGGGGACTTAGTTCATCCGGGGAGCTGTTTTTT. Protein product: CSARGGLSSSGELFF.

This clonotype has a count of ten or more. The gene calls are TRBV10-3 and TRBJ2-5, with 9 bases fitting TRBD2. Germline V lookup: CDR1 ENHRY, CDR2 SYGVKD. This CDR3 region has 15 residues. J was trimmed by 4 bases and V by 8 bases; bases with no gene match: 11. The CDR3 DNA sequence: TGTGCCATCTCTCGACTAGCGGTGGTTCGAGAGACCCAGTACTTC. The encoded protein is CAISRLAVVRETQYF.

This clonotype was counted a few times. A much larger clone lies one base from this, so it may be a read error. The rearrangement links TRBV6-5 to TRBJ2-7, with 7 bases matching TRBD2. Germline V gene sequence: CDR1 MNHEY, CDR2 SVGAGI. CDR3 size: 16 residues. Losses at the gene ends were 2 bases for V and 4 bases for J; bases not matched to a gene: 11. CDR3 sequence reads: CASSYTLVGGEYEQYF. In DNA, the CDR3 is TGTGCCAGCAGTTACACGTTAGTGGGGGGGGAGTACGAGCAGTACTTC.

The gene calls are TRBV19 and TRBJ2-1; D possibly corresponds to TRBD2 (6 bases). CDR1 and CDR2 from the germline V gene are LNHDA and SQIVND (reference sequence). V lost 5 bases to trimming and J lost 4 bases, with 12 bases between them. The CDR3 loop spans 14 amino acids. For the CDR3, the DNA is TGTGCCAGTAGTTCAAGAGGGACTTACAATGAGCAGTTCTTC. Translation gives CASSSRGTYNEQFF.

This clonotype has a count of ten or more. V gene TRBV6-1 combines with J gene TRBJ1-2, with D uncertain. The CDR3 extends over 14 amino acids. V was cut by 6 bases and J by 4 bases, with 15 bases left in between. Germline V gene sequence: CDR1 MNHNS, CDR2 SASEGT. CDR3 coding DNA: TGTGCCAGCAGATCCACCGCCAGCAGCTATGGCTACACCTTC. Its protein is CASRSTASSYGYTF.

The gene calls are TRBV20-1 and TRBJ1-4, with 8 nucleotides matching TRBD1. Unmatched junction bases numbered 6, after V lost 1 base and J lost 11 bases. Germline CDR1 reads DFQATT; CDR2 reads SNEGSKA (reference sequence). The CDR3 is 13 amino acids. The CDR3 bases are TGCAGTGCTAGAGTGGATAACAGGGGGAAACTGTTTTTT. Protein: CSARVDNRGKLFF.

This clonotype was seen a few times. The chain is built from TRBV11-2 and TRBJ2-1; TRBD2 might be the D (5 bases). V lost 2 bases, J lost 2 bases, and 10 bases lay in between. The CDR3 is made up of 15 amino acids. Germline V gene lookup returns CDR1 SGHAT and CDR2 FQNNGV. CDR3 bases: TGTGCCAGCAGCTTATCCGGGGATACCTACAATGAGCAGTTCTTC. Residues: CASSLSGDTYNEQFF. Full variable domain (remainder filled in from reference TRBV11-2 and TRBJ2-1): EAGVAQSPRYKIIEKRQSVAFWCNPISGHATLYWYQQILGQGPKLLIQFQNNGVVDDSQLPKDRFSAERLKGVDSTLKIQPAKLEDSAVYLCASSLSGDTYNEQFFGPGTRLTVL.

This clonotype was recorded at least ten times. The chain employs TRBV20-1 and TRBJ2-7, with 15 bases identical to TRBD2. Losses at the gene ends were 6 bases for V and 3 bases for J; bases not matched to a gene: 6. Germline CDR1 DFQATT, CDR2 SNEGSKA (reference sequence). CDR3 length: 15 residues. CDR3 amino acids: CSARTSGGVLYEQYF. The CDR3, as DNA: TGCAGTGCCAGGACTAGCGGGGGGGTACTCTACGAGCAGTACTTC.

This clonotype was seen repeatedly, ten times or more. The CDR3 loop reads CSAGQGLGNEQFF. The DNA for the CDR3 is TGCAGCGCTGGACAGGGACTCGGCAATGAGCAGTTCTTC. The chain employs TRBV29-1 and TRBJ2-1, with 8 bases lining up with TRBD1. Trimming removed 7 bases from V and 6 bases from J; junction bases left unmatched: 8. The CDR3 consists of 13 residues. The V gene's germline CDR1 is SQVTM and CDR2 ANQGSEA.

This sequence joins TRBV20-1 and TRBJ1-1, with D tentatively TRBD1 (5 bases). With 0 bases removed from V and 3 bases from J, the gap between germline ends came to 14 bases. CDR1 is DFQATT and CDR2 is SNEGSKA in the germline V gene (reference sequence). The CDR3 is made up of 15 amino acids. The CDR3 region is CSARDPRGRDTEAFF. DNA of the CDR3: TGCAGTGCTAGAGATCCTAGGGGCCGGGACACTGAAGCTTTCTTT.

This clonotype was detected many times. V and J are TRBV5-1 and TRBJ2-4, with 16 bases that match TRBD2. After removal of 4 bases from V and 0 bases from J, the junction contained 10 bases not matched to a gene. In germline, CDR1 is SGHRS, CDR2 YFSETQ. The CDR3 has 20 amino acids. The CDR3 loop is CASSPTGTSGGATAKNIQYF. The CDR3, as DNA: TGCGCCAGCAGCCCGACCGGGACTAGCGGGGGGGCTACAGCCAAAAACATTCAGTACTTC.